The 9 T cell receptor beta chains presented below share a single source sample, sequenced in a study of T-cell reconstitution after alpha-beta-depleted transplantation in children (dated by TCRdb to about 2016). The treatment or condition tag for this specimen amounts to: allogeneic hematopoietic cell transplantation with graft depleted of TCRalphabeta T cells and CD19 B cells. The library was built by means of PCR. Instrument used: Illumina HiSeq 2500. Molecular barcoding was employed in the preparation of TCR libraries, with unique molecular identifiers being used to normalize TCRbeta repertoire quantification. The raw public reads went through TCRdb reprocessing: fastp at Q25, MiXCR clone calling, in-frame beta chains kept. Duplicate CDR3 protein sequences are folded into a single record with the most common DNA and genes. This sample holds about 640,000 distinct CDR3 sequences; over 10% were observed only once. Approximately 2.1% of the sample is taken by the ten largest.

The specimen was PBMCs, mostly from graft donor cells, collected 360 days after TCRalphabeta/CD19-depleted stem cell transplant. The receptors derive from a male patient younger than 18 who had a stem cell transplant for acute myeloid leukemia, so the T cells may come from the graft donor.

The chain links TRBV2 to TRBJ1-4; no firm D call. The CDR3 spans 13 residues. Trimming cost V 7 bases and J 5 bases, with 11 bases left between them. CDR1 is SNHLY, CDR2 FYNNEI, per germline. CDR3 nucleotide sequence: TGTGCCAGCATCATCAATACGAATGAAAAACTGTTTTTT. It encodes CASIINTNEKLFF.

This clonotype has a handful of counts. The V and J genes are TRBV5-1 and TRBJ2-1, with D possibly TRBD2 on 6 matching bases. CDR1 is SGHRS and CDR2 is YFSETQ in the germline V gene. Trimming took 7 bases from V and 2 from J, leaving 19 bases between them. The CDR3 extends over 16 amino acids. As DNA, the CDR3 is TGCGCCAGCGCCCATCCCGGGAGATACACCTACAATGAGCAGTTCTTC. Translating it yields CASAHPGRYTYNEQFF.

The chain has TRBV4-2 and TRBJ2-7; D possibly corresponds to TRBD1 (7 bases). Deletions cut 1 base from V and 5 bases from J, with 21 bases between. The CDR3 is made up of 17 amino acids. Germline V lookup: CDR1 LGHNA, CDR2 YNFKEQ. The CDR3 region has the DNA TGTGCCAGCAGCCAAGGGCAGGGGGGCCTACCCACCAACGAGCAGTACTTC. Translating gives CASSQGQGGLPTNEQYF.

This clonotype was counted at least ten times. At one boundary the junction diverges from the germline segment, which might be a read error. This sequence joins TRBV5-1 and TRBJ2-7; 11 nucleotides match TRBD1. This CDR3 is built from 14 residues. From germline, CDR1 is SGHRS and CDR2 YFSETQ. The CDR3 loop reads CASSLGTGGYEQYF. The CDR3 DNA is TGTGCCAGCAGTTTAGGGACAGGGGGCTACGAGCAGTACTTC.

The table lists this clonotype with many counts. J is TRBJ2-2 and V is TRBV29-1; 11 bases are a match to TRBD2. Per the germline V gene, CDR1 is SQVTM and CDR2 is ANQGSEA. Trimming removed 7 bases from V and 0 bases from J; junction bases left unmatched: 7. The CDR3 loop spans 16 amino acids. The CDR3: CSEAGTSGPNTGELFF. As DNA, the CDR3 is TGCAGCGAGGCCGGGACTAGCGGTCCGAACACCGGGGAGCTGTTTTTT.

In this sample, this clonotype turned up a few times. The rearrangement links TRBV20-1 to TRBJ1-1; D unresolved. Germline-derived CDR1 and CDR2 are DFQATT and SNEGSKA (reference sequence). There are 11 residues in the CDR3. Trimming shortened V by 2 bases and J by 4 bases, and 5 bases separated the two germline ends. CDR3 loop: CSARFGTEAFF. CDR3 DNA sequence: TGCAGTGCTAGATTTGGCACTGAAGCTTTCTTT.

This clonotype was detected ten times or more. At one of its ends the junction is not consistent with the germline gene, which may arise from a read error. The chain uses TRBV6-1 and TRBJ2-7, with 7 bases aligning to TRBD2. There are 12 residues in the CDR3. Germline V gene sequence: CDR1 MNHNS, CDR2 SASEGT. CDR3 sequence: CASRETVLADIF. CDR3 coding DNA: TGTGCCAGCAGAGAAACGGTGCTAGCGGATATCTTC.

The V gene is TRBV6-4, the J gene TRBJ2-2; D is uncertain. Germline V gene lookup returns CDR1 MRHNA and CDR2 SNTAGT. Deletions cut 7 bases from V and 6 bases from J, with 21 bases between. CDR3 size: 16 residues. CDR3 in amino acids: CASILGHELMAGELFF. The CDR3 DNA is TGTGCCAGCATCCTGGGCCATGAGCTTATGGCCGGGGAGCTGTTTTTT.

For this clonotype: A much larger clone sits a single nucleotide away, making a read error possible. The J gene is TRBJ2-7, the V gene TRBV20-1; 8 nucleotides line up with TRBD2. The CDR3 is made up of 17 amino acids. Germline CDR1 and CDR2: DFQATT and SNEGSKA (reference sequence). CDR3 protein: CCARESQRTGTSYEQYF. The CDR3, as DNA: TGCTGTGCTAGAGAGTCACAGAGAACCGGGACTAGTTACGAGCAGTACTTC.